These 25 T cell receptor beta chains were sequenced from one sample in a study of T cells after yellow fever vaccination. TCRdb re-called the 5' RACE reads with MiXCR, one entry per CDR3 protein. Among 510,000 or so distinct CDR3 sequences listed, about 19% were seen once. The starting material was PBMCs, obtained 15 days after the yellow fever booster vaccination. The receptors originated from a man aged 25 to 45 who received the YFV17D yellow fever vaccine.

Regarding this clonotype: The CDR3 ends on some other residue instead of the conserved phenylalanine or tryptophan, so this is likely a read error. This chain connects TRBV7-9 to TRBJ2-7, with D perhaps TRBD1 (6 bases). Germline V gene lookup returns CDR1 SEHNR and CDR2 FQNEAQ (reference sequence). The germline V and J ends were trimmed by 4 bases and 2 bases, with 12 bases remaining between them. This CDR3 is 14 amino acids long. The CDR3 bases are TGTGCCAGCAGCTCGACCTACAGGGCCTACGAGCAGTACTTG. Translating gives CASSSTYRAYEQYL.

This chain links TRBV5-1 with TRBJ1-1, with D unclear. The CDR3 sequence is 14 residues long. The germline V and J ends were trimmed by 4 bases and 1 base, with 11 bases remaining between them. Germline CDR1 and CDR2: SGHRS and YFSETQ. CDR3 region: CASSLYSKNTEAFF. For the CDR3, the DNA is TGCGCCAGCAGCCTTTACAGTAAGAACACTGAAGCTTTCTTT. Based on the CDR3 plus reference TRBV5-1 and TRBJ1-1, the full variable domain is KAGVTQTPRYLIKTRGQQVTLSCSPISGHRSVSWYQQTPGQGLQFLFEYFSETQRNKGNFPGRFSGRQFSNSRSEMNVSTLELGDSALYLCASSLYSKNTEAFFGQGTRLTVV.

CDR3 sequence: CSAPRDLSYEQYF. CDR3 in DNA: TGCAGTGCCCCCCGGGATCTGTCCTACGAGCAGTACTTC. The V and J genes are TRBV20-1 and TRBJ2-7, with D perhaps TRBD2 (5 bases). Between the trimmed V and J ends, which lost 6 bases and 1 base, there was a span of 13 bases. The CDR3 length is 13 residues. Germline assignment: CDR1 DFQATT and CDR2 SNEGSKA (reference sequence).

In this sample, this clonotype turned up many times. The chain combines TRBV6-2 or TRBV6-3 with TRBJ1-2; 8 positions match TRBD1. V gave up 6 bases and J gave up 4 bases; unmatched junction bases: 1. The CDR3 loop spans 12 amino acids. Germline V gene sequence: CDR1 MNHEY, CDR2 SVGEGT. The chain's CDR3 is CASRGTGYGYTF. CDR3 nucleotides: TGTGCCAGCAGGGGGACAGGCTATGGCTACACCTTC.

V gene TRBV28 combines with J gene TRBJ2-4, with a possible D match to TRBD2 (6 bases). Germline V gives CDR1 MDHEN, CDR2 SYDVKM. This CDR3 spans 11 amino acids. The V and J ends lost 6 bases and 10 bases respectively, with 10 bases between them. CDR3 loop: CASRGGGIQYF. The DNA of the CDR3 is TGTGCCAGCAGGGGCGGAGGGATTCAGTACTTC. The full variable domain, in which reference TRBV28 and TRBJ2-4 provide the parts outside the CDR3, is DVKVTQSSRYLVKRTGEKVFLECVQDMDHENMFWYRQDPGLGLRLIYFSYDVKMKEKGDIPEGYSVSREKKERFSLILESASTNQTSMYLCASRGGGIQYFGAGTRLSVL.

The chain combines TRBV19 with TRBJ2-2; unclear D gene. With 3 bases removed from V and 7 bases from J, the gap between germline ends came to 6 bases. Germline V lookup: CDR1 LNHDA, CDR2 SQIVND (reference sequence). The CDR3 has 12 amino acids. In nucleotides, the CDR3 is TGTGCCAGTAGTATCATCGGCGGGGAGCTGTTTTTT. Its protein is CASSIIGGELFF.

The chain employs TRBV3-1 and TRBJ2-3, with 8 nucleotides matching TRBD2. From germline, CDR1 is LGHDT and CDR2 YNNKEL (reference sequence). CDR3 length equals 16 residues. V was pared by 2 bases and J by 0 bases, with 4 bases of the junction left unmatched. The CDR3 sequence: CASSQIAGRSTDTQYF. In DNA, the CDR3 is TGTGCCAGCAGCCAAATAGCGGGAAGGAGCACAGATACGCAGTATTTT.

The chain carries TRBV5-1 and TRBJ2-1; D is unclear. Germline values: CDR1 SGHRS, CDR2 YFSETQ. Trimming cost V 0 bases and J 3 bases, with 7 bases left between them. The CDR3 sequence is 14 residues long. The chain's CDR3 is CASSLALYYNEQFF. CDR3 bases: TGCGCCAGCAGCTTGGCTCTTTACTACAATGAGCAGTTCTTC.

The sample holds many counts of this clonotype. The V call is TRBV5-1, the J call TRBJ2-5; no reliable D call. The CDR3 is 14 residues long. Per germline, CDR1 SGHRS and CDR2 YFSETQ. Trimming removed 1 base at V and 5 bases at J, with 12 bases between. The CDR3 loop is CASSLSPPSETQYF. The DNA for the CDR3 is TGCGCCAGCAGCTTGTCCCCTCCGAGTGAGACCCAGTACTTC. Full variable domain (rest looked up from reference TRBV5-1 and TRBJ2-5): KAGVTQTPRYLIKTRGQQVTLSCSPISGHRSVSWYQQTPGQGLQFLFEYFSETQRNKGNFPGRFSGRQFSNSRSEMNVSTLELGDSALYLCASSLSPPSETQYFGPGTRLLVL.

This clonotype was counted a few times. V gene TRBV6-1 combines with J gene TRBJ2-1, with TRBD2 identical over 8 bases. Germline V gene lookup returns CDR1 MNHNS and CDR2 SASEGT. The CDR3 loop spans 16 amino acids. Losses at the gene ends were 5 bases for V and 3 bases for J; bases not matched to a gene: 9. The CDR3 here is CASSPRGTRGYNEQFF. The CDR3 DNA reads TGTGCCAGCAGTCCGCGTGGGACTAGGGGCTACAATGAGCAGTTCTTC.

V gene TRBV20-1 combines with J gene TRBJ1-5, with 7 bases aligning to TRBD1. The V and J ends lost 6 bases and 0 bases, in that order; junction bases with no gene match: 2. Germline lookup yields CDR1 DFQATT and CDR2 SNEGSKA (reference sequence). This CDR3 comprises 13 residues. The CDR3 sequence is CSARTGSNQPQHF. The CDR3 DNA reads TGCAGTGCGAGGACAGGTAGCAATCAGCCCCAGCATTTT.

The chain joins TRBV5-1 to TRBJ2-7; TRBD2 is a possible D gene (5 bases). Trimming shortened V by 0 bases and J by 0 bases, and 13 bases separated the two germline ends. The CDR3 has 16 amino acids. CDR1 and CDR2 (germline): SGHRS, YFSETQ. For the CDR3, the DNA is TGCGCCAGCAGCTTGGTCTTTGGGAGTAACTCCTACGAGCAGTACTTC. Protein sequence: CASSLVFGSNSYEQYF.

This clonotype was counted between two and nine times. The V call is TRBV7-2, the J call TRBJ2-3, with D perhaps TRBD2 (5 bases). V was pared by 5 bases and J by 0 bases, with 15 bases between. Germline V lookup: CDR1 SGHTA, CDR2 FQGNSA. The CDR3 totals 16 residues. The CDR3 protein is CASSRNGKSSTDTQYF. The CDR3 nucleotides read TGTGCCAGCAGCCGAAACGGGAAATCTAGCACAGATACGCAGTATTTT.

In this sample, this clonotype turned up a few times. This chain connects TRBV20-1 to TRBJ2-3, with TRBD2 as a possible D gene (5 bases). The V gene lost 3 bases and the J gene lost 8 bases, with 21 bases spanning the gap. The germline CDR1 and CDR2 sequences are DFQATT and SNEGSKA (reference sequence). CDR3 size: 15 residues. This CDR3 is CSARWESHGSGTQYF. CDR3 DNA: TGCAGTGCTAGGTGGGAGAGTCATGGAAGCGGTACGCAGTATTTT.

V is TRBV28 and J is TRBJ2-2, with TRBD2 as a possible D gene (6 bases). Germline CDR1 MDHEN, CDR2 SYDVKM. V was trimmed by 8 bases and J by 6 bases, leaving 13 bases between them. The CDR3 length is 13 residues. Here the CDR3 DNA reads TGTGCCAGCGGAGGGAGTTACGCCGGGGAGCTGTTTTTT. Its translation: CASGGSYAGELFF.

This clonotype was observed a few times. CDR3: CAWSLYDSPRVEQYF. The CDR3 nucleotides read TGTGCCTGGAGTCTGTACGACTCCCCCAGGGTTGAGCAGTACTTC. The chain links TRBV30 to TRBJ2-7; the D gene is possibly TRBD1 (5 bases). Germline V gene data show CDR1 as GTSNPN and CDR2 as SVGIG (reference sequence). The CDR3 runs 15 residues. Trimming took 2 bases from V and 7 from J, leaving 21 bases between them.

This clonotype was counted a few times. The rearrangement uses TRBV23-1 and TRBJ2-7; 7 nucleotides agree with TRBD1. TRBV23-1 belongs to the ORF category, with a function that is uncertain. CDR3 size: 17 residues. With 4 bases clipped from V and 3 bases from J, the junction kept 15 bases outside the gene matches. The CDR3 loop reads CASSPASTGYPNYEQYF. In nucleotides, the CDR3 is TGCGCCAGCAGTCCCGCGTCGACAGGGTACCCTAACTACGAGCAGTACTTC.

The chain joins TRBV27 to TRBJ2-7; 9 bases fit TRBD2. This CDR3 region has 13 residues. In germline, CDR1 is MNHEY, CDR2 SMNVEV (reference sequence). V lost 9 bases, J lost 2 bases, and 5 bases stayed unmatched. The CDR3 region is CASSGTSTYEQYF. CDR3 DNA sequence: TGTGCCAGTTCAGGGACTAGCACCTACGAGCAGTACTTC.

This clonotype was observed a handful of times. As DNA, the CDR3 is TGCAGTGCTCAGCAGGGGGTAGCCACCGGGGAGCTGTTTTTT. It encodes CSAQQGVATGELFF. The V gene is TRBV20-1, the J gene TRBJ2-2; 7 bases line up with TRBD1. CDR1 is DFQATT, CDR2 SNEGSKA, per germline (reference sequence). The CDR3 is 14 amino acids. After removal of 5 bases from V and 4 bases from J, the junction contained 7 bases not matched to a gene.

This clonotype has more than one count but fewer than ten. V gene TRBV7-9 combines with J gene TRBJ2-2; D call uncertain. Germline-derived CDR1 and CDR2 are SEHNR and FQNEAQ (reference sequence). V was clipped by 2 bases and J by 3 bases, with 13 bases between them. CDR3 length equals 16 residues. CDR3 bases: TGTGCCAGCAGCTTACCCCCCCCCGAGGACACCGGGGAGCTGTTTTTT. Protein product: CASSLPPPEDTGELFF.

V usage is TRBV25-1 and J usage is TRBJ2-7; D ambiguous. The germline CDR1 and CDR2 sequences are MGHDK and SYGVNS. The V end lost 8 bases, the J end lost 4 bases, and 6 bases lay between the germline ends. This CDR3 has 10 amino acids. CDR3 loop: CASEQYEQYF. The CDR3 DNA reads as TGTGCCAGCGAGCAATACGAGCAGTACTTC.

The chain combines TRBV6-2 or TRBV6-3 with TRBJ2-3, with unresolved D. V was cut by 7 bases and J by 2 bases, with 10 bases left in between. This CDR3 contains 13 residues. Per germline, CDR1 MNHEY and CDR2 SVGEGT. The CDR3 nucleotides are TGTGCCAGCATGATCGACGCCACAGATACGCAGTATTTT. Encoded protein: CASMIDATDTQYF.

The rearrangement uses TRBV21-1 and TRBJ2-7; the table's TRBD1 call for D was not verified on the DNA. TRBV21-1 is a documented pseudogene. CDR3 length: 13 amino acids. The CDR3 reads CASSRNRGDEQYF. Here the CDR3 DNA reads TGTGCCAGCAGCAGGAACAGGGGTGACGAGCAGTACTTC.

This clonotype was counted a few times. V usage is TRBV20-1 and J usage is TRBJ2-3, with D hard to call. This CDR3 contains 12 residues. The V and J ends lost 6 bases and 2 bases respectively, with 9 bases between them. Looked up from germline, CDR1 is DFQATT and CDR2 is SNEGSKA (reference sequence). DNA of the CDR3: TGCAGTGCCCACCGGCCCACAGATACGCAGTATTTT. Translated: CSAHRPTDTQYF.

This clonotype was seen just once. The CDR3 loop reads CASSFTGNEQPQHF. DNA of the CDR3: TGTGCCAGCAGCTTTACAGGGAACGAGCAGCCCCAGCATTTT. This rearrangement joins TRBV5-6 to TRBJ1-5, with a tentative D call TRBD1 (6 bases). The V gene lost 2 bases and the J gene lost 7 bases, with 13 bases spanning the gap. Germline assignment: CDR1 SGHDT and CDR2 YYEEEE. CDR3 size: 14 residues.